This T cell receptor beta chain is from a study of somatic mutations in cytotoxic T cells in rheumatoid arthritis. Study background: Patient blood was drawn as 30 ml EDTA; the draw came right after diagnosis and before any treatment. T-cell populations stained with V beta antibodies were in some cases flow-sorted at nearly 100% purity, including V beta1+ cells that were sequenced for TCRB.

General study results and limits: Among 50 to 75 patients, roughly 8 showed a largest CD8+ clone that surpassed 20% of CD8+ cells.

Study processing details: Among patient CD8+ clones larger than 1%, matches to published virus-specific TCRB sequences were rare. The table came from immunoSEQ multiplex PCR; TCRdb's copy has only in-frame clones and leaves some out. V, J and clone size derive from that table, while D and trimming were established from the DNA sequence. The table includes some 20,000 clones, over 80% detected once. Points on this clone: Its antigen is not identified.

CDR1 PRHDT and CDR2 FYEKMQ come from the germline V gene (reference sequence). J lost 2 bases, V lost 0 bases, and 4 bases had no gene match. The CDR3 runs 15 residues. This TCR was sampled from an adult with rheumatoid arthritis. The sequencing input was CD8+ T cells sorted from blood. The chain employs TRBV13 and TRBJ2-7; 7 nucleotides match TRBD2. This chain's CDR3 is CASSLGGAGAYEQYV. CDR3 DNA sequence: TGTGCCAGCAGCTTAGGCGGGGCGGGGGCCTACGAGCAGTACGTC.